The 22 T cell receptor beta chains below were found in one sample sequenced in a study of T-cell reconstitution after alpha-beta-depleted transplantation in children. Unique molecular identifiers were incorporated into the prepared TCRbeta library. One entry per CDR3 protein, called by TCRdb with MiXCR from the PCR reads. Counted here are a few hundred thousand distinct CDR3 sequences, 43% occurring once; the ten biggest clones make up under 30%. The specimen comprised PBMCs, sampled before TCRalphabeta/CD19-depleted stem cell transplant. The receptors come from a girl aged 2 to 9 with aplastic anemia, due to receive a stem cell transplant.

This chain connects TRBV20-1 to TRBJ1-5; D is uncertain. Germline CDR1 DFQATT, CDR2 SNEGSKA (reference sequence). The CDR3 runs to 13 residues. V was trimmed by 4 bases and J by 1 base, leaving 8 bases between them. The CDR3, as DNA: TGCAGTGCTATAACCCCCAGCAATCAGCCCCAGCATTTT. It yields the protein CSAITPSNQPQHF.

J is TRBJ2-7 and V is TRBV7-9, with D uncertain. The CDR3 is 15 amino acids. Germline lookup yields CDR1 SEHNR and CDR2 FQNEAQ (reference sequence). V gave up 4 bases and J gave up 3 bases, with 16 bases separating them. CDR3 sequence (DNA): TGTGCCAGCAGCTCTACAAGGGCTCCCGACTACGAGCAGTACTTC. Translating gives CASSSTRAPDYEQYF.

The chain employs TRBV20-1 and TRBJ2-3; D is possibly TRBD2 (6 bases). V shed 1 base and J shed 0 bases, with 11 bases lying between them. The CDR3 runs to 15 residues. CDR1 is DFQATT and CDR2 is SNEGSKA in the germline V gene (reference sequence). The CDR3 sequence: CSARVEGRSTDTQYF. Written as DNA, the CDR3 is TGCAGTGCTAGAGTGGAGGGCCGGAGCACAGATACGCAGTATTTT.

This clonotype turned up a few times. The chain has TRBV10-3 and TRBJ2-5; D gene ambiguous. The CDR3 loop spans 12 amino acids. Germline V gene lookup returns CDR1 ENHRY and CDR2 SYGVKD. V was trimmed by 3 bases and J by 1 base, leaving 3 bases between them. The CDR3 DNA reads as TGTGCCATCAGTGATTTCCAAGAGACCCAGTACTTC. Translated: CAISDFQETQYF.

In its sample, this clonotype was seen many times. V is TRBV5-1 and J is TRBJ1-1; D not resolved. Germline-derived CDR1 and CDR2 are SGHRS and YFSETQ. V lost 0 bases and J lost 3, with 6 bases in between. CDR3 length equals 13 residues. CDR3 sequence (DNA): TGCGCCAGCAGCTTGGAAAGGTACACTGAAGCTTTCTTT. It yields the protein CASSLERYTEAFF. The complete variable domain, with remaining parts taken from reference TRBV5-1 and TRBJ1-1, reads KAGVTQTPRYLIKTRGQQVTLSCSPISGHRSVSWYQQTPGQGLQFLFEYFSETQRNKGNFPGRFSGRQFSNSRSEMNVSTLELGDSALYLCASSLERYTEAFFGQGTRLTVV.

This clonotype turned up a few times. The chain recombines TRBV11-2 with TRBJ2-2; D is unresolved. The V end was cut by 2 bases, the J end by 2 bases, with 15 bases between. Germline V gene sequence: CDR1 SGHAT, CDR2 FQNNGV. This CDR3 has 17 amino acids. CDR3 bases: TGTGCCAGCAGCTTAAGTCCCTTTGAACTTAACACCGGGGAGCTGTTTTTT. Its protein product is CASSLSPFELNTGELFF.

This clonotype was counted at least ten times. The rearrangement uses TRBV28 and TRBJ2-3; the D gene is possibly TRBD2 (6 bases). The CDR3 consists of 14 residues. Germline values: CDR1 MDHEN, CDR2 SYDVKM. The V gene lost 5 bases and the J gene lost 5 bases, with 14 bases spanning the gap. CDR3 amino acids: CASSPGVVLDTQYF. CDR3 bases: TGTGCCAGCAGTCCGGGAGTAGTCTTAGATACGCAGTATTTT.

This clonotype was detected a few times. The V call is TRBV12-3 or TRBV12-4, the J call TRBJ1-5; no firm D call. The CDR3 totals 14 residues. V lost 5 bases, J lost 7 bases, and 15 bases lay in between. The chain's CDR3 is CASSPAQVGQPQHF. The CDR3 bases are TGTGCCAGCAGTCCGGCCCAGGTTGGGCAGCCCCAGCATTTT.

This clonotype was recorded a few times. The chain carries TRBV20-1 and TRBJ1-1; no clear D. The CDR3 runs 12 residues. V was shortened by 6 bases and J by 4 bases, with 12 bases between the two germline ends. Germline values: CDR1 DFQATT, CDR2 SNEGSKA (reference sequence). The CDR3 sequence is CSALGSSTEAFF. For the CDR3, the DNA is TGCAGTGCCCTCGGATCAAGCACTGAAGCTTTCTTT.

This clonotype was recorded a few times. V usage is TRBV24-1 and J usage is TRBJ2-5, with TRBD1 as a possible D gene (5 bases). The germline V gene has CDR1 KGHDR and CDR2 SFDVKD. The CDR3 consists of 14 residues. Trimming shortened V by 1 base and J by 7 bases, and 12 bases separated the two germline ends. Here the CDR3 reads CATSDLGSQGTQYF. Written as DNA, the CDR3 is TGTGCCACCAGTGATTTAGGTTCTCAGGGGACCCAGTACTTC.

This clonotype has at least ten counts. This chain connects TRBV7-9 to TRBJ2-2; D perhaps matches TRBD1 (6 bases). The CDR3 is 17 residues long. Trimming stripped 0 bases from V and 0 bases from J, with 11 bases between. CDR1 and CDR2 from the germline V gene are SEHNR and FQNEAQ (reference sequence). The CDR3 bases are TGTGCCAGCAGCTTAGCTGGCAGGGGTTCGAACACCGGGGAGCTGTTTTTT. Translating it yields CASSLAGRGSNTGELFF.

Here the CDR3 reads CASASGLAGDRETQYF. CDR3 coding DNA: TGTGCTAGTGCGTCGGGACTAGCGGGAGATCGGGAGACCCAGTACTTC. The genes are TRBV12-5 and TRBJ2-5; 14 bases match TRBD2. Unmatched junction bases numbered 9, after V lost 7 bases and J lost 5 bases. The CDR3 covers 16 residues. CDR1 and CDR2 (germline): LGHNT, FRNRAP.

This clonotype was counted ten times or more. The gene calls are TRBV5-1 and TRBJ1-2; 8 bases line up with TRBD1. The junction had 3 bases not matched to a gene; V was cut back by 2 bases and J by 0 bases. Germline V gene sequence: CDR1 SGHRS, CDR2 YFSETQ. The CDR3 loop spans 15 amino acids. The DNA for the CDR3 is TGCGCCAGCAGCTTCGGACAGGGTGCTAACTATGGCTACACCTTC. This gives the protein CASSFGQGANYGYTF.

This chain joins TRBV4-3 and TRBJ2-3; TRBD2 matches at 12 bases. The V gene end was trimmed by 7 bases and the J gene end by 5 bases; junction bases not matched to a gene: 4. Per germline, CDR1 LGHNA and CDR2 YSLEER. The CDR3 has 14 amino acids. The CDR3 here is CASKLAGGEDTQYF. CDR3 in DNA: TGCGCCAGCAAACTAGCGGGAGGAGAAGATACGCAGTATTTT.

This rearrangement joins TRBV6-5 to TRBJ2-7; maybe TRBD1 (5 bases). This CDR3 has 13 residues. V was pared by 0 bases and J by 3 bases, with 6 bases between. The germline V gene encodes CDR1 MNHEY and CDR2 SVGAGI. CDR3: CASSYSQGYEQYF. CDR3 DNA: TGTGCCAGCAGTTACTCTCAGGGCTACGAGCAGTACTTC.

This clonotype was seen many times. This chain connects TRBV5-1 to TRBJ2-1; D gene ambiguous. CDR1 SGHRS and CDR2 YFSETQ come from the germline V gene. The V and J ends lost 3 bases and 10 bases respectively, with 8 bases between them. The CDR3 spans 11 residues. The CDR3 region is CASSYKEEQFF. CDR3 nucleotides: TGCGCCAGCAGCTATAAAGAGGAGCAGTTCTTC. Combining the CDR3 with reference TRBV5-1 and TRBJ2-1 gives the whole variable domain KAGVTQTPRYLIKTRGQQVTLSCSPISGHRSVSWYQQTPGQGLQFLFEYFSETQRNKGNFPGRFSGRQFSNSRSEMNVSTLELGDSALYLCASSYKEEQFFGPGTRLTVL.

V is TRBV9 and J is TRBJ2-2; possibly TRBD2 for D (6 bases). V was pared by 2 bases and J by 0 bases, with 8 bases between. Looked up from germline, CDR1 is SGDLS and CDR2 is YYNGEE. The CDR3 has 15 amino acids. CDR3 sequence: CASSVSGSNTGELFF. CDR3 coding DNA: TGTGCCAGCAGCGTTAGCGGCTCGAACACCGGGGAGCTGTTTTTT.

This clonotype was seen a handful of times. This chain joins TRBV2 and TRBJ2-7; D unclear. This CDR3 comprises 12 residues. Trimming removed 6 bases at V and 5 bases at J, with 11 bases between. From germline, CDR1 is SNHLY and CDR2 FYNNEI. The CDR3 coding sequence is TGTGCCAGCAGGCTAGTCGTCCACGAGCAGTACTTC. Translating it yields CASRLVVHEQYF. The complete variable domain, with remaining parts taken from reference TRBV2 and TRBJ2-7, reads EPEVTQTPSHQVTQMGQEVILRCVPISNHLYFYWYRQILGQKVEFLVSFYNNEISEKSEIFDDQFSVERPDGSNFTLKIRSTKLEDSAMYFCASRLVVHEQYFGPGTRLTVT.

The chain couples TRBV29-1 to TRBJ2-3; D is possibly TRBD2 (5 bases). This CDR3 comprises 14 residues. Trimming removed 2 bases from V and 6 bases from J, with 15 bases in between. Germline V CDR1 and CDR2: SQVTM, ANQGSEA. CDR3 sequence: CSVELGLASDTQYF. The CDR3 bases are TGCAGCGTTGAATTAGGGTTAGCGTCGGATACGCAGTATTTT.

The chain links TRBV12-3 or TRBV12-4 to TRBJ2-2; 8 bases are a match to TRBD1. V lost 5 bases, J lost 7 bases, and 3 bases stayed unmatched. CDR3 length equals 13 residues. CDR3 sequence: CASSPGGVGELFF. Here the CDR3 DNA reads TGTGCCAGCAGTCCAGGGGGCGTCGGGGAGCTGTTTTTT.

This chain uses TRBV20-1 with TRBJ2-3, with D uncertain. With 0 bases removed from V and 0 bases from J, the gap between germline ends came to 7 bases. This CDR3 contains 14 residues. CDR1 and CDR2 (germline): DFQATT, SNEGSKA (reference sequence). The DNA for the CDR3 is TGCAGTGCTAGAGATATATTTAGCACAGATACGCAGTATTTT. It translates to CSARDIFSTDTQYF.

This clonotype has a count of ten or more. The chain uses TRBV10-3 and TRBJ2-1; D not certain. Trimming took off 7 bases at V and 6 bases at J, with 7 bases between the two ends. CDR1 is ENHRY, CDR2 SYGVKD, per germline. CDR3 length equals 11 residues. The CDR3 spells CAITTANEQFF. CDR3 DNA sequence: TGTGCCATCACCACAGCCAATGAGCAGTTCTTC.